Presented here are 31 T cell receptor beta chains from one specimen sequenced in a study of identical twins. Each CDR3 protein gets one entry after TCRdb re-called the 5' RACE reads with MiXCR. The table records some 230,000 distinct CDR3 sequences, 6.5% of them present only once. These data also formed part of another study, on T cells expressing NK-cell markers.

Sequences were obtained from CD8+ T cells sorted from blood. The source of these receptors is a woman aged 18-35 years in good health.

This clonotype was picked up a small number of times. The genes are TRBV13 and TRBJ2-1; no definite D call. V was pared by 5 bases and J by 5 bases, with 19 bases between. CDR3 length equals 16 residues. CDR1 and CDR2 from the germline V gene are PRHDT and FYEKMQ (reference sequence). In DNA, the CDR3 is TGTGCCAGCAGCGAAGGGTCCTATCTTATGGACAATGAGCAGTTCTTC. This translates into CASSEGSYLMDNEQFF.

This clonotype was detected only a few times. The chain has TRBV2 and TRBJ2-3; tentative D call: TRBD2 (6 bases). The V end lost 10 bases, the J end lost 1 base, and 27 bases lay between the germline ends. The germline gives CDR1 SNHLY, CDR2 FYNNEI. This CDR3 region has 18 residues. The CDR3 loop reads CATQRGGVSMTRTDTQYF. The CDR3 DNA sequence: TGTGCCACACAACGGGGCGGGGTATCAATGACCCGCACAGATACGCAGTATTTT.

This clonotype showed up many times. The rearrangement uses TRBV7-2 and TRBJ2-5; 10 bases align to TRBD1. CDR3 length: 15 amino acids. Per germline, CDR1 SGHTA and CDR2 FQGNSA. Trimming took 5 bases from V and 4 from J; bases not matched to a gene: 7. Here the CDR3 reads CASSRRQGARETQYF. The CDR3 nucleotides are TGTGCCAGCAGCCGTCGACAGGGGGCGCGAGAGACCCAGTACTTC.

Many counts were recorded for this clonotype. The rearrangement uses TRBV15 and TRBJ2-3; D might be TRBD2 (6 bases). The CDR3 consists of 17 residues. Germline V lookup: CDR1 LNHNV, CDR2 YYDKDF (reference sequence). The germline V and J ends were trimmed by 3 bases and 0 bases, with 16 bases remaining between them. The CDR3: CATSRRVEGPSTDTQYF. CDR3 in DNA: TGTGCCACCAGCAGGAGGGTGGAGGGGCCTAGCACAGATACGCAGTATTTT.

This clonotype has more than one count but fewer than ten. The V call is TRBV6-1, the J call TRBJ1-2; 8 bases line up with TRBD1. The CDR3 totals 13 residues. With 6 bases clipped from V and 5 bases from J, the junction kept 5 bases outside the gene matches. The germline CDR1 and CDR2 sequences are MNHNS and SASEGT. The CDR3 here is CASRNRGEYGYTF. CDR3 coding DNA: TGTGCCAGCAGAAACAGGGGGGAATATGGCTACACCTTC.

The genes are TRBV15 and TRBJ2-3, with 10 bases lining up with TRBD2. The germline CDR1 and CDR2 sequences are LNHNV and YYDKDF (reference sequence). V trimming: 1 base; J trimming: 2 bases; junction bases outside the gene matches: 3. The CDR3 totals 16 residues. This chain's CDR3 is CATSRGSGGPTDTQYF. The CDR3 nucleotides are TGTGCCACCAGCAGAGGTAGCGGGGGGCCCACAGATACGCAGTATTTT.

There are a few counts of this clonotype. This rearrangement joins TRBV6-5 to TRBJ2-2, with D uncertain. The CDR3 extends over 12 amino acids. Germline lookup yields CDR1 MNHEY and CDR2 SVGAGI. V was cut by 6 bases and J by 8 bases, with 10 bases left in between. CDR3 coding DNA: TGTGCCAGCAGCCTTAGGGCGGGGGAGCTGTTTTTT. This gives the protein CASSLRAGELFF.

The rearrangement joins TRBV4-1 to TRBJ2-6; TRBD2 is a possible D gene (5 bases). V shed 0 bases and J shed 0 bases, with 6 bases lying between them. Per the germline V gene, CDR1 is MGHRA and CDR2 is YSYEKL. CDR3 length: 16 residues. In DNA form, the CDR3 reads TGCGCCAGCAGCCAAGAGAGCGGCTCTGGGGCCAACGTCCTGACTTTC. This sequence encodes CASSQESGSGANVLTF.

This clonotype came up once. This chain connects TRBV28 to TRBJ2-1, with 10 bases aligning to TRBD2. Germline CDR1 is MDHEN and CDR2 is SYDVKM. Trimming took 6 bases from V and 7 from J; bases not matched to a gene: 9. The CDR3 consists of 15 residues. This chain's CDR3 is CASRRLAGARNEQFF. The DNA of the CDR3 is TGTGCCAGCAGGAGGCTAGCGGGAGCGCGAAATGAGCAGTTCTTC.

The chain carries TRBV6-2 or TRBV6-3 and TRBJ2-7; perhaps TRBD2 as D (6 bases). Looked up from germline, CDR1 is MNHEY and CDR2 is SVGEGT. The CDR3 loop spans 13 amino acids. Trimming cost V 6 bases and J 9 bases, with 18 bases left between them. CDR3 in amino acids: CASSSGLLEGQYF. The CDR3 DNA is TGTGCCAGCAGCTCGGGACTCCTTGAGGGGCAGTACTTC.

This clonotype came up a few times. The rearrangement links TRBV20-1 to TRBJ1-2; TRBD1 is a possible D gene (6 bases). V was pared by 2 bases and J by 8 bases, with 18 bases between. This CDR3 comprises 14 residues. CDR1 is DFQATT and CDR2 is SNEGSKA in the germline V gene (reference sequence). The CDR3: CSARYTGTFQGYTF. The CDR3 region has the DNA TGCAGTGCTAGATATACCGGGACATTCCAAGGCTACACCTTC.

This clonotype was counted at least ten times. The chain employs TRBV27 and TRBJ2-1; no clear D. Looked up from germline, CDR1 is MNHEY and CDR2 is SMNVEV (reference sequence). CDR3 length equals 12 residues. The V gene lost 3 bases and the J gene lost 9 bases, with 9 bases spanning the gap. In nucleotides, the CDR3 is TGTGCCAGCAGTTTCCCAGGCGGTGAGCAGTTCTTC. Translated: CASSFPGGEQFF.

This clonotype was counted at least ten times. J is TRBJ1-1 and V is TRBV7-6; 7 bases agree with TRBD1. CDR1 is SGHVS and CDR2 is FNYEAQ in the germline V gene. This CDR3 has 14 residues. The V segment lost 5 bases and the J segment 5 bases; nucleotides outside the gene matches: 8. The CDR3 region is CASSPGQVGTEAFF. The CDR3 DNA reads TGTGCCAGCAGCCCAGGACAGGTCGGGACTGAAGCTTTCTTT.

This clonotype showed up just a few times. V is TRBV6-5 and J is TRBJ2-7; D gene uncertain. Deletions cut 8 bases from V and 2 bases from J, with 10 bases between. Germline V gene lookup returns CDR1 MNHEY and CDR2 SVGAGI. This CDR3 has 12 amino acids. CDR3 in DNA: TGTGCCAGCCGGGCGGAGACCTACGAGCAGTACTTC. Translated, it gives CASRAETYEQYF.

This rearrangement joins TRBV7-9 to TRBJ2-7; D is ambiguous. Germline loops: CDR1 SEHNR, CDR2 FQNEAQ (reference sequence). V gave up 4 bases and J gave up 7 bases, with 11 bases separating them. The CDR3 runs 12 residues. CDR3 bases: TGTGCCAGCAGCTCACACCAGACGGAGCAGTACTTC. It encodes CASSSHQTEQYF.

This clonotype was found a few times. The V gene is TRBV12-3 or TRBV12-4, the J gene TRBJ2-1; D might be TRBD2 (5 bases). The CDR3 sequence is 13 residues long. V was pared by 6 bases and J by 10 bases, with 16 bases between. The CDR3 sequence is CASRPRLSDEQFF. For the CDR3, the DNA is TGTGCCAGCAGGCCCCGTCTTAGCGACGAGCAGTTCTTC.

The V and J genes are TRBV11-2 and TRBJ2-7, with no clear D. Germline-derived CDR1 and CDR2 are SGHAT and FQNNGV. This CDR3 spans 12 amino acids. V shed 3 bases and J shed 5 bases, with 8 bases lying between them. In DNA, the CDR3 is TGTGCCAGCAGCTTCACTTTCCACGAGCAGTACTTC. Its translation is CASSFTFHEQYF.

This clonotype was detected many times. Here the CDR3 DNA reads TGCGCCAGCAGCCCGAGGACTAGCGGGGGAAGAAAGGACGAGCAGTACTTC. Translating it yields CASSPRTSGGRKDEQYF. This chain connects TRBV4-1 to TRBJ2-7, with TRBD2 matching 13 bases. This CDR3 has 17 residues. J lost 5 bases, V lost 4 bases, and 11 bases had no gene match. Germline V CDR1 and CDR2: MGHRA, YSYEKL.

V and J are TRBV7-6 and TRBJ2-1; TRBD2 matches 8 bases. Per germline, CDR1 SGHVS and CDR2 FNYEAQ. The CDR3 is 17 residues long. V was pared by 0 bases and J by 2 bases, with 6 bases of the junction left unmatched. The CDR3, as DNA: TGTGCCAGCAGCTTAGCGGGGCTAGCGGGTCCCTACAATGAGCAGTTCTTC. Its translation: CASSLAGLAGPYNEQFF.

This clonotype was counted at least ten times. This chain joins TRBV5-1 and TRBJ2-2, with 9 bases identical to TRBD1. V shed 2 bases and J 3 bases; nucleotides not matched to a gene: 8. The CDR3 extends over 17 amino acids. Germline lookup yields CDR1 SGHRS and CDR2 YFSETQ. CDR3 in amino acids: CASSFPGQGKDTGELFF. The CDR3 coding sequence is TGCGCCAGCAGCTTTCCGGGACAGGGAAAGGACACCGGGGAGCTGTTTTTT.

This clonotype was counted at least ten times. The chain is built from TRBV12-3 or TRBV12-4 and TRBJ2-7, with a possible D match to TRBD1 (5 bases). The CDR3 consists of 14 residues. V lost 2 bases and J 5 bases, leaving 13 bases between the germline ends. The CDR3 DNA is TGTGCCAGCAGTTTAACCCGCAGGGTGCACGAGCAGTACTTC. It is translated as CASSLTRRVHEQYF.

The V gene is TRBV7-9, the J gene TRBJ2-3; no clear D. The V end lost 5 bases, the J end lost 5 bases, and 11 bases lay between the germline ends. CDR3 length: 13 residues. Germline V gene data show CDR1 as SEHNR and CDR2 as FQNEAQ (reference sequence). The CDR3 loop is CASSSPYEDTQYF. The CDR3, as DNA: TGTGCCAGCAGCAGTCCCTACGAAGATACGCAGTATTTT.

This clonotype has ten or more counts. This chain joins TRBV9 and TRBJ2-4, with TRBD1 matching 7 bases. J lost 0 bases, V lost 5 bases, and 8 bases had no gene match. The CDR3 loop spans 16 amino acids. Germline V gene data show CDR1 as SGDLS and CDR2 as YYNGEE. The CDR3 DNA sequence: TGTGCCAGCAGTGAGGGACAGACTCTAGCCAAAAACATTCAGTACTTC. This gives the protein CASSEGQTLAKNIQYF.

This clonotype has ten or more counts. The chain joins TRBV12-3 or TRBV12-4 to TRBJ1-5; D remains unclear. Trimming cost V 5 bases and J 3 bases, with 14 bases left between them. This CDR3 has 15 residues. CDR3 DNA: TGTGCCAGCAGTCCCGGGAGCTTTTCCAATCAGCCCCAGCATTTT. Translating gives CASSPGSFSNQPQHF.

Details on this clonotype: Germline and junction disagree at one end, which may indicate a read error. The V gene is TRBV3-1, the J gene TRBJ2-1, with D hard to call. CDR3 length equals 17 residues. Germline assignment: CDR1 LGHDT and CDR2 YNNKEL (reference sequence). CDR3 sequence reads: CASTQEVPWAPGSEQFF. CDR3 sequence (DNA): TGTGCCAGCACCCAAGAGGTCCCGTGGGCGCCTGGTAGTGAGCAGTTCTTC.

This clonotype was detected many times. The rearrangement links TRBV27 to TRBJ1-6, with D hard to call. The germline gives CDR1 MNHEY, CDR2 SMNVEV (reference sequence). This CDR3 comprises 16 residues. V was shortened by 2 bases and J by 7 bases, with 15 bases between the two germline ends. CDR3 protein: CASSLIYQARNSPLHF. In nucleotides, the CDR3 is TGTGCCAGCAGTTTAATTTATCAGGCCAGGAATTCACCCCTCCACTTT.

There are many counts of this clonotype. The chain recombines TRBV7-2 with TRBJ2-7, with D tentatively TRBD1 (6 bases). Trimming pared 3 bases from V and 2 bases from J, leaving 14 bases between. This CDR3 has 15 amino acids. Per the germline V gene, CDR1 is SGHTA and CDR2 is FQGNSA. DNA for the CDR3: TGTGCCAGCAGCTTCGACAGGCTAGTCCCCTACGAGCAGTACTTC. Its translation is CASSFDRLVPYEQYF.

This clonotype appeared a single time. This chain links TRBV27 with TRBJ2-1, with 8 bases that match TRBD1. The germline V gene has CDR1 MNHEY and CDR2 SMNVEV (reference sequence). V was pared by 6 bases and J by 9 bases, with 16 bases of the junction left unmatched. The CDR3 runs to 16 residues. The CDR3: CASSTLDRVENTEQFF. In nucleotides, the CDR3 is TGTGCCAGCAGCACCTTGGACAGGGTAGAGAATACTGAGCAGTTCTTC.

Many counts were recorded for this clonotype. V is TRBV5-1 and J is TRBJ2-2, with D possibly TRBD1 on 6 matching bases. Germline CDR1 and CDR2: SGHRS and YFSETQ. The CDR3 totals 15 residues. Trimming shortened V by 3 bases and J by 6 bases, and 15 bases separated the two germline ends. The CDR3 region has the DNA TGCGCCAGCAGCTACCGACAGGATATTGCCGGGGAGCTGTTTTTT. It translates to CASSYRQDIAGELFF.

CDR3 coding DNA: TGTGCCAGCAGTTACTCCTTAGAGGATACGCAGTATTTT. Amino acids: CASSYSLEDTQYF. The chain uses TRBV6-2 or TRBV6-3 and TRBJ2-3; no clear D gene. Germline assignment: CDR1 MNHEY and CDR2 SVGEGT. The CDR3 runs to 13 residues. Trimming pared 0 bases from V and 6 bases from J, leaving 7 bases between.

This clonotype occurred many times. This chain joins TRBV11-2 and TRBJ2-3; maybe TRBD2 (6 bases). CDR3 size: 18 residues. Trimming took off 5 bases at V and 0 bases at J, with 21 bases between the two ends. Germline V gives CDR1 SGHAT, CDR2 FQNNGV. The DNA of the CDR3 is TGTGCCAGCAGCCCAGCTGCTCGGGGGAGATCTAGCACAGATACGCAGTATTTT. Translation gives CASSPAARGRSSTDTQYF. The variable domain in full, with the rest retrieved from reference TRBV11-2 and TRBJ2-3, is EAGVAQSPRYKIIEKRQSVAFWCNPISGHATLYWYQQILGQGPKLLIQFQNNGVVDDSQLPKDRFSAERLKGVDSTLKIQPAKLEDSAVYLCASSPAARGRSSTDTQYFGPGTRLTVL.